The rows below give T cell receptor beta chains drawn from one sample of a study of T cells in Graves' hyperthyroidism and ophthalmopathy. TCRdb re-called the multiplex PCR reads with MiXCR, one entry per CDR3 protein. The repertoire holds about 740,000 distinct CDR3 sequences, with 12% to 15% as singletons. The sequenced sample consisted of blood. All receptors come from a woman in her late teens or twenties with Graves' hyperthyroidism. Both conserved end residues are part of each CDR3. Each record gives: clone size, J gene, V gene, D gene, CDR3 DNA, CDR3 protein. D genes are given only for firm matches. The size entry is marked missing in some rows and otherwise reads once, few, many or a size class.

abundance: many
j_gene: TRBJ1-5
v_gene: TRBV6-1
d_gene: NA
CDR3nt: TGTGCCAGCAGTGAAGTCCCCCTAAGGGATAGCAATCAGCCCCAGCATTTT
CDR3aa: CASSEVPLRDSNQPQHF

abundance: many
j_gene: TRBJ2-1
v_gene: TRBV11-2
d_gene: TRBD2
CDR3nt: TGTGCCAGCAGCTTCCTCGGAGCGGGAGTAAGCAATGAGCAGTTCTTC
CDR3aa: CASSFLGAGVSNEQFF

abundance: many
j_gene: TRBJ2-1
v_gene: TRBV2
d_gene: NA
CDR3nt: TGTGCCAGCAGTGAGTCAAACCTTAGTCAGTTCTTC
CDR3aa: CASSESNLSQFF

abundance: many
j_gene: TRBJ2-2
v_gene: TRBV7-9
d_gene: NA
CDR3nt: TGTGCCAGCAGCTTTCGGGACACCGGGGAGCTGTTTTTT
CDR3aa: CASSFRDTGELFF

abundance: many
j_gene: TRBJ2-7
v_gene: TRBV6-5
d_gene: TRBD1
CDR3nt: TGTGCCAGCAGTTACACGGGACAGGGGGTGCACGAGCAGTACTTC
CDR3aa: CASSYTGQGVHEQYF

abundance: NA
j_gene: TRBJ2-7
v_gene: TRBV20-1
d_gene: TRBD1
CDR3nt: TGCAGTGCAGGGGACAGTAGCTCCTACGAGCAGTACTTC
CDR3aa: CSAGDSSSYEQYF

abundance: few
j_gene: TRBJ1-2
v_gene: TRBV4-1
d_gene: NA
CDR3nt: TGCGCCAGCAGCCAAGGATCACCGAGAGACTATGGCTACACCTTC
CDR3aa: CASSQGSPRDYGYTF

abundance: many
j_gene: TRBJ1-3
v_gene: TRBV2
d_gene: TRBD1
CDR3nt: TGTGCCAGCACTCCTTCGAGGGGGCGCCTTGGAAACACCATATATTTT
CDR3aa: CASTPSRGRLGNTIYF

abundance: NA
j_gene: TRBJ2-7
v_gene: TRBV28
d_gene: NA
CDR3nt: TGTGCCAGCACCCATTCAAGGGGGACCTACGAGCAGTACTTC
CDR3aa: CASTHSRGTYEQYF

abundance: many
j_gene: TRBJ1-2
v_gene: TRBV28
d_gene: NA
CDR3nt: TGTGCCAGCAGTTCCCCGGGCGGGGGCGAGGGGAACTATGGCTACACCTTC
CDR3aa: CASSSPGGGEGNYGYTF

abundance: NA
j_gene: TRBJ2-3
v_gene: TRBV10-3
d_gene: TRBD2
CDR3nt: TGTGCCATCAGTTTGCAGCGGGGGGCGGATACGCAGTATTTT
CDR3aa: CAISLQRGADTQYF

abundance: many
j_gene: TRBJ2-2
v_gene: TRBV6-1
d_gene: NA
CDR3nt: TGTGCCAGCAGCAACAGAAACACCGGGGAGCTGTTTTTT
CDR3aa: CASSNRNTGELFF

abundance: many
j_gene: TRBJ1-1
v_gene: TRBV11-2
d_gene: NA
CDR3nt: TGTGCCAGCAGCTTAGTACAGACTGAAGCTTTCTTT
CDR3aa: CASSLVQTEAFF

abundance: many
j_gene: TRBJ2-1
v_gene: TRBV28
d_gene: NA
CDR3nt: TGTGCCAGCAGTTTAGACGGGAGAAGGTACAATGAGCAGTTCTTC
CDR3aa: CASSLDGRRYNEQFF

abundance: many
j_gene: TRBJ1-5
v_gene: TRBV12-3/TRBV12-4
d_gene: TRBD1
CDR3nt: TGTGCCAGCAGTCCAGGACAGGGGACATATAGCAATCAGCCCCAGCATTTT
CDR3aa: CASSPGQGTYSNQPQHF

abundance: NA
j_gene: TRBJ1-5
v_gene: TRBV4-1
d_gene: NA
CDR3nt: TGCGCCAGCAGCCAAGAACACAGTTATAGCAATCAGCCCCAGCATTTT
CDR3aa: CASSQEHSYSNQPQHF

abundance: many
j_gene: TRBJ2-1
v_gene: TRBV12-3/TRBV12-4
d_gene: NA
CDR3nt: TGTGCCAGCAGCCCCTGGCGGAGAGCGGAGCAGTTCTTC
CDR3aa: CASSPWRRAEQFF

abundance: many
j_gene: TRBJ2-7
v_gene: TRBV2
d_gene: NA
CDR3nt: TGTGCCAGCTTGCGGGATCACTACAAGCAGTACTTC
CDR3aa: CASLRDHYKQYF

abundance: few
j_gene: TRBJ1-1
v_gene: TRBV12-3/TRBV12-4
d_gene: NA
CDR3nt: TGTGCCAGCTCACCACTAATCTCGGGAGGAGGAGGACCAGACACTGAAGCTTTCTTT
CDR3aa: CASSPLISGGGGPDTEAFF

abundance: NA
j_gene: TRBJ1-6
v_gene: TRBV12-3/TRBV12-4
d_gene: TRBD1
CDR3nt: TGTGCCAGCAGCCGGGACAGCAATATCCCCCTCCACTTT
CDR3aa: CASSRDSNIPLHF

abundance: few
j_gene: TRBJ2-2
v_gene: TRBV6-2/TRBV6-3
d_gene: TRBD1
CDR3nt: TGTGCCAGCAGTTTACGCAGGGGGCTCGGCACCGGGGAGCTGTTTTTT
CDR3aa: CASSLRRGLGTGELFF

abundance: many
j_gene: TRBJ2-7
v_gene: TRBV13
d_gene: NA
CDR3nt: TGTGCCAGCAGCCCCAGCCCCGGGACCATAATATCCTACGAGCAGTACTTC
CDR3aa: CASSPSPGTIISYEQYF

abundance: many
j_gene: TRBJ2-5
v_gene: TRBV7-9
d_gene: NA
CDR3nt: TGTGCCAGCAGCTTATCATCGGAGACCCAGTACTTC
CDR3aa: CASSLSSETQYF

abundance: NA
j_gene: TRBJ1-5
v_gene: TRBV10-3
d_gene: TRBD1
CDR3nt: TGTGCCATCAGTGATGGGACAGGGAATCAGCCCCAGCATTTT
CDR3aa: CAISDGTGNQPQHF

abundance: few
j_gene: TRBJ2-7
v_gene: TRBV3-1
d_gene: TRBD1
CDR3nt: TGTGCCAGCAGCCTGGGACAGGGGGCGTGGTACGAGCAGTACTTC
CDR3aa: CASSLGQGAWYEQYF

abundance: once
j_gene: TRBJ1-5
v_gene: TRBV4-2
d_gene: NA
CDR3nt: TGTGCCAGCAGCCTCCTTCTGGGGGAGGGTACTCAGCTCCAGCATTTT
CDR3aa: CASSLLLGEGTQLQHF

abundance: many
j_gene: TRBJ2-1
v_gene: TRBV2
d_gene: NA
CDR3nt: TGTGCCAGCATGGTACTAACCTCCTACAATGAGCAGTTCTTC
CDR3aa: CASMVLTSYNEQFF

abundance: many
j_gene: TRBJ2-7
v_gene: TRBV28
d_gene: NA
CDR3nt: TGTGCCAGCAGTTTATTGAAAGGGCACGAGCAGTACTTC
CDR3aa: CASSLLKGHEQYF

abundance: NA
j_gene: TRBJ2-7
v_gene: TRBV6-2/TRBV6-3
d_gene: NA
CDR3nt: TGTGCCAGCAGTTACGGGGGGTTACGCTCCTACGAGCAGTACTTC
CDR3aa: CASSYGGLRSYEQYF